Listed below are T cell receptor beta chains from one sample, sequenced in a study of cytotoxic CD8 clonotypes in ibrutinib-treated CLL. The repertoire was sequenced with immunoSEQ multiplex PCR; TCRdb's copy has only in-frame clones and lacks some. The data hold about 140,000 clones, with more than 75% observed a single time. The sequencing used PBMCs, collected after 36 months of ibrutinib treatment. The receptors here all came from a human donor with chronic lymphocytic leukemia. Each CDR3 is given with its conserved first and last residue. Each record gives: J gene, D gene, clone size, V gene, CDR3 protein, CDR3 DNA. The D gene is left open where the match is weak. Clone sizes are given selectively: once, few, many, or a class where the clone is expanded.

j_gene: TRBJ1-2; d_gene: NA; abundance: NA; v_gene: TRBV28; CDR3aa: CASRPTKLYGYTF; CDR3nt: TGTGCCAGCAGACCTACAAAGCTCTATGGCTACACCTTC
j_gene: TRBJ1-2; d_gene: NA; abundance: NA; v_gene: TRBV6-1; CDR3aa: CASSEPEGRLYGYTF; CDR3nt: TGTGCCAGCAGTGAACCTGAGGGTCGTCTCTATGGCTACACCTTC
j_gene: TRBJ2-7; d_gene: NA; abundance: NA; v_gene: TRBV5-4; CDR3aa: CASSSTEYEQYF; CDR3nt: TGTGCCAGCAGCTCGACTGAATACGAGCAGTACTTC
j_gene: TRBJ2-7; d_gene: TRBD2; abundance: NA; v_gene: TRBV6-6; CDR3aa: CASSSSGRVYEQYF; CDR3nt: TGTGCCAGCAGTTCCAGCGGGAGGGTCTACGAGCAGTACTTC
j_gene: TRBJ1-5; d_gene: NA; abundance: NA; v_gene: TRBV19; CDR3aa: CASKATGGNQPQHF; CDR3nt: TGTGCCAGTAAAGCGACGGGGGGCAATCAGCCCCAGCATTTT
j_gene: TRBJ2-1; d_gene: TRBD2; abundance: NA; v_gene: TRBV10-3; CDR3aa: CAIKSDRGDNEQFF; CDR3nt: TGTGCCATCAAGTCCGACCGGGGGGACAATGAGCAGTTCTTC
j_gene: TRBJ1-1; d_gene: NA; abundance: few; v_gene: TRBV5-1; CDR3aa: CASSSGTANTEAFF; CDR3nt: TGCGCCAGCAGCTCCGGGACGGCGAACACTGAAGCTTTCTTT
j_gene: TRBJ1-2; d_gene: NA; abundance: few; v_gene: TRBV18; CDR3aa: CASSRARDYSGYTF; CDR3nt: TGTGCCAGCTCACGGGCCAGGGATTACTCTGGCTACACCTTC
j_gene: TRBJ2-5; d_gene: NA; abundance: NA; v_gene: TRBV14; CDR3aa: CASSQGGALVGGPYQETQYF; CDR3nt: TGTGCCAGCAGCCAAGGGGGCGCTCTCGTCGGGGGGCCGTACCAAGAGACCCAGTACTTC
j_gene: TRBJ1-5; d_gene: NA; abundance: NA; v_gene: TRBV11-2; CDR3aa: CASSLVGQPQHF; CDR3nt: TGTGCCAGCAGCTTAGTGGGTCAGCCCCAGCATTTT
j_gene: TRBJ1-2; d_gene: TRBD1; abundance: NA; v_gene: TRBV7-9; CDR3aa: CASSLMLGQGALGYTF; CDR3nt: TGTGCCAGCAGCTTAATGTTGGGACAGGGGGCGCTTGGCTACACCTTC
j_gene: TRBJ1-2; d_gene: NA; abundance: NA; v_gene: TRBV30; CDR3aa: CAWSPRPIRDYGYTF; CDR3nt: TGTGCCTGGAGTCCCCGACCGATCAGGGACTATGGCTACACCTTC
j_gene: TRBJ1-3; d_gene: NA; abundance: once; v_gene: TRBV25-1; CDR3aa: CASSESPAPSSGNTIYF; CDR3nt: TGTGCCAGCAGTGAATCCCCAGCGCCCAGCTCTGGAAACACCATATATTTT
j_gene: TRBJ1-5; d_gene: NA; abundance: NA; v_gene: TRBV2; CDR3aa: CASSGENRVGQPQHF; CDR3nt: TGTGCCAGCAGTGGAGAAAACAGGGTAGGTCAGCCCCAGCATTTT
j_gene: TRBJ2-1; d_gene: NA; abundance: NA; v_gene: TRBV11-1; CDR3aa: CASSLGVIPEQFF; CDR3nt: TGTGCCAGCAGCTTAGGGGTTATCCCCGAGCAGTTCTTC
j_gene: TRBJ2-1; d_gene: TRBD2; abundance: NA; v_gene: TRBV14; CDR3aa: CASSQRLASIDEQFF; CDR3nt: TGTGCCAGCAGCCAAAGACTAGCTAGTATCGATGAGCAGTTCTTC
j_gene: TRBJ1-1; d_gene: NA; abundance: NA; v_gene: TRBV6-1; CDR3aa: CASSEAASLMNTEAFF; CDR3nt: TGTGCCAGCAGTGAAGCAGCATCTTTAATGAACACTGAAGCTTTCTTT
j_gene: TRBJ2-1; d_gene: TRBD2; abundance: NA; v_gene: TRBV30; CDR3aa: CAWSTLAGAYNEQFF; CDR3nt: TGTGCCTGGAGTACCCTAGCGGGAGCCTACAATGAGCAGTTCTTC
j_gene: TRBJ2-7; d_gene: NA; abundance: NA; v_gene: TRBV27; CDR3aa: CASSFTRDNYEQYF; CDR3nt: TGTGCCAGCAGTTTCACCCGGGACAACTACGAGCAGTACTTC
j_gene: TRBJ2-7; d_gene: NA; abundance: NA; v_gene: TRBV11-2; CDR3aa: CASSLAVGRGHEQYF; CDR3nt: TGTGCCAGCAGCTTAGCAGTTGGCAGGGGCCACGAGCAGTACTTC
j_gene: TRBJ2-2; d_gene: TRBD2; abundance: once; v_gene: TRBV18; CDR3aa: CASSPSGGNTGELFF; CDR3nt: TGTGCCAGCTCGCCCTCGGGGGGGAACACCGGGGAGCTGTTTTTT
j_gene: TRBJ2-5; d_gene: NA; abundance: NA; v_gene: TRBV5-1; CDR3aa: CASSLVVDSASQYF; CDR3nt: TGCGCCAGCAGCTTGGTGGTGGACTCGGCGTCCCAGTACTTC
j_gene: TRBJ2-3; d_gene: NA; abundance: NA; v_gene: TRBV10-2; CDR3aa: CAIKSTDTQYF; CDR3nt: TGCGCCATAAAGAGCACAGATACGCAGTATTTT
j_gene: TRBJ1-4; d_gene: TRBD1; abundance: NA; v_gene: TRBV5-1; CDR3aa: CASSRDRAERYEKLFF; CDR3nt: TGCGCCAGCAGTCGGGACAGGGCGGAACGTTATGAAAAACTGTTTTTT
j_gene: TRBJ1-5; d_gene: TRBD1; abundance: NA; v_gene: TRBV5-8; CDR3aa: CASSWGQGGNQPQHF; CDR3nt: TGTGCCAGCAGCTGGGGACAGGGAGGCAATCAGCCCCAGCATTTT
j_gene: TRBJ1-1; d_gene: NA; abundance: once; v_gene: TRBV18; CDR3aa: CASSPLPMTMGDTEAFF; CDR3nt: TGTGCCAGCTCACCCCTACCTATGACAATGGGGGACACTGAAGCTTTCTTT
j_gene: TRBJ1-1; d_gene: NA; abundance: NA; v_gene: TRBV5-4; CDR3aa: CASSLDVRKDTEAFF; CDR3nt: TGTGCCAGCAGCTTGGACGTTCGTAAGGACACTGAAGCTTTCTTT
j_gene: TRBJ2-7; d_gene: TRBD2; abundance: few; v_gene: TRBV27; CDR3aa: CASRPRLADSSYEQYF; CDR3nt: TGTGCCAGCAGACCTCGACTAGCGGACAGCTCCTACGAGCAGTACTTC
j_gene: TRBJ1-1; d_gene: NA; abundance: NA; v_gene: TRBV28; CDR3aa: CASSFPKGGAFF; CDR3nt: TGTGCCAGCAGTTTCCCCAAAGGAGGAGCTTTCTTT
j_gene: TRBJ2-2; d_gene: NA; abundance: NA; v_gene: TRBV11-2; CDR3aa: CASSSRPTGELFF; CDR3nt: TGTGCCAGCAGCTCCAGACCGACCGGGGAGCTGTTTTTT
j_gene: TRBJ2-1; d_gene: NA; abundance: NA; v_gene: TRBV30; CDR3aa: CAWGRTIEQFF; CDR3nt: TGTGCCTGGGGAAGGACTATTGAGCAGTTCTTC
j_gene: TRBJ1-6; d_gene: NA; abundance: NA; v_gene: TRBV7-9; CDR3aa: CASSLWPGTPLHF; CDR3nt: TGTGCCAGCAGCTTATGGCCCGGGACACCCCTCCACTTT
j_gene: TRBJ1-1; d_gene: NA; abundance: NA; v_gene: TRBV6-5; CDR3aa: CASSYSDAGNTEAFF; CDR3nt: TGTGCCAGCAGTTACTCGGATGCGGGGAACACTGAAGCTTTCTTT
j_gene: TRBJ2-7; d_gene: NA; abundance: NA; v_gene: TRBV19; CDR3aa: CASSISGTLSYEQYF; CDR3nt: TGTGCCAGTAGTATCTCCGGGACACTATCCTACGAGCAGTACTTC
j_gene: TRBJ2-7; d_gene: NA; abundance: NA; v_gene: TRBV15; CDR3aa: CATSSEQGAREF; CDR3nt: TGTGCCACCAGCAGTGAGCAGGGGGCGCGGGAGTTC
j_gene: TRBJ2-5; d_gene: TRBD1; abundance: once; v_gene: TRBV2; CDR3aa: CASPGQGLAETQYF; CDR3nt: TGTGCCAGCCCGGGACAGGGATTGGCAGAGACCCAGTACTTC
j_gene: TRBJ2-1; d_gene: NA; abundance: NA; v_gene: TRBV18; CDR3aa: CASSNPSEQFF; CDR3nt: TGTGCCAGCTCCAACCCCTCTGAGCAGTTCTTC
j_gene: TRBJ1-5; d_gene: TRBD1; abundance: few; v_gene: TRBV19; CDR3aa: CATDPGGPYSNQPQHF; CDR3nt: TGTGCCACCGACCCAGGGGGACCATATAGCAATCAGCCCCAGCATTTT
j_gene: TRBJ1-3; d_gene: NA; abundance: few; v_gene: TRBV28; CDR3aa: CASSLLRSAGNTIYF; CDR3nt: TGTGCCAGCAGTTTATTAAGGTCTGCTGGAAACACCATATATTTT
j_gene: TRBJ1-3; d_gene: NA; abundance: NA; v_gene: TRBV19; CDR3aa: CASSIAAGSGNTIYF; CDR3nt: TGTGCCAGTAGTATAGCTGCCGGATCTGGAAACACCATATATTTT
j_gene: TRBJ1-2; d_gene: NA; abundance: NA; v_gene: TRBV11-2; CDR3aa: CASSLAANYGYTF; CDR3nt: TGTGCCAGCAGCTTAGCTGCTAACTATGGCTACACCTTC
j_gene: TRBJ1-4; d_gene: NA; abundance: NA; v_gene: TRBV30; CDR3aa: CARSREKLFF; CDR3nt: TGTGCCCGGAGTAGAGAAAAACTGTTTTTT